The next 17 T cell receptor beta chains were all read from a single sample in a study of sequential checkpoint blockade in melanoma (dated by TCRdb to 2018 to 2020). Read against the paper, the sample's treatment or condition label means: randomized to nivolumab then ipilimumab (arm A) or the reverse (arm B). Library preparation employed the immunoSEQ multiplex PCR assay. Imported from immuneACCESS, the table was reduced by TCRdb to in-frame sequences with V and J called. These copies leave out some clones; in studies compared against another copy, an unresolved V gene accounts for under half, and the cause of the remainder is not known. The sample has about 27,000 clones on record, roughly 77% of them singletons. About 14% of the sample is held by the ten biggest clonotypes. This sample comprised CD8+ T cells sorted from blood (inferred from file names), obtained from a patient given nivolumab and ipilimumab in sequence. Receptors were obtained from a human donor with melanoma.

The chain is built from TRBV29-1 and TRBJ1-3; D gene uncertain. The CDR3 totals 13 residues. V was cut by 6 bases and J by 4 bases, with 13 bases left in between. The germline V gene has CDR1 SQVTM and CDR2 ANQGSEA. Here the CDR3 DNA reads TGCAGCGTGAGGGAGACGAAAGGAAACACCATATATTTT. Translated: CSVRETKGNTIYF.

This clone was recorded only once. CDR3 sequence reads: CASSLSGREQFF. The CDR3 DNA sequence: TGTGCCAGCAGCTTAAGTGGGCGTGAGCAGTTCTTC. The gene calls are TRBV7-9 and TRBJ2-1; D is unresolved. CDR1 is SEHNR and CDR2 is FQNEAQ in the germline V gene (reference sequence). The CDR3 extends over 12 amino acids. The ends were cut back, 2 bases at V and 9 bases at J, with 8 bases in the middle.

V and J are TRBV2 and TRBJ2-7; 9 bases are a match to TRBD2. Germline V gene data show CDR1 as SNHLY and CDR2 as FYNNEI. The CDR3 has 14 residues. V lost 6 bases, J lost 0 bases, and 3 bases stayed unmatched. The CDR3 region has the DNA TGTGCCAGCAGCCTAGCGGGGTCCTCCTACGAGCAGTACTTC. It is translated as CASSLAGSSYEQYF.

V and J are TRBV5-6 and TRBJ1-1, with TRBD1 as a possible D gene (5 bases). Germline CDR1 reads SGHDT; CDR2 reads YYEEEE. This CDR3 has 13 amino acids. Trimming removed 4 bases from V and 0 bases from J, with 7 bases in between. The CDR3, as DNA: TGTGCCAGCAGCGTGACAGTGAACACTGAAGCTTTCTTT. This gives the protein CASSVTVNTEAFF.

The J gene is TRBJ1-4, the V gene TRBV2; 10 nucleotides align to TRBD1. Germline V gives CDR1 SNHLY, CDR2 FYNNEI. The CDR3 extends over 17 amino acids. The J segment lost 5 bases and the V segment lost 6 bases, leaving 12 bases of the junction unmatched. CDR3 sequence reads: CASSTGTGEAMNEKLFF. Written as DNA, the CDR3 is TGTGCCAGCAGCACCGGGACAGGGGAGGCCATGAATGAAAAACTGTTTTTT.

Concerning this clone itself: Other DNA sequences within the sample encode an identical CDR3. The chain combines TRBV5-4 with TRBJ1-1; D is possibly TRBD1 (5 bases). Germline V gives CDR1 SGHNT, CDR2 YYREEE (reference sequence). The CDR3 spans 13 residues. V lost 2 bases and J 5 bases, leaving 10 bases between the germline ends. The CDR3 region has the DNA TGTGCCAGCAGCTTTCGGGGGGGGACTGAAGCTTTCTTT. Encoded protein: CASSFRGGTEAFF.

The CDR3 is CASSSGGTGTDTQYF. CDR3 nucleotide sequence: TGTGCCAGCAGCTCCGGCGGGACGGGCACAGATACGCAGTATTTT. The J gene is TRBJ2-3, the V gene TRBV7-8; the D gene is possibly TRBD2 (6 bases). Germline-derived CDR1 and CDR2 are SGHVS and FQNEAQ. This CDR3 has 15 amino acids. The V and J ends lost 4 bases and 1 base respectively, with 12 bases between them.

The rearrangement joins TRBV10-1 to TRBJ2-2; D possibly corresponds to TRBD1 (6 bases). V was pared by 2 bases and J by 5 bases, with 12 bases between. The CDR3 is 15 residues long. CDR1 WNHNN and CDR2 SYGVQD come from the germline V gene (reference sequence). The CDR3, as DNA: TGCGCCAGCAGTGAGGGTACAGGGTGGACCGGGGAGCTGTTTTTT. Protein: CASSEGTGWTGELFF.

The chain links TRBV12-2 to TRBJ1-5; TRBD1 is the table's D call and was not checked against the DNA. TRBV12-2 is deemed a pseudogene. CDR3 length: 15 amino acids. The DNA for the CDR3 is TGTGCAAGTCGCTTAATTACAGGCCCTCGTCAGCCCCAGCATTTT. Its protein is CASRLITGPRQPQHF.

This clone is termed medium-sized. This chain links TRBV14 with TRBJ2-1, with a possible D match to TRBD2 (7 bases). V was trimmed by 6 bases and J by 6 bases, leaving 12 bases between them. Germline-derived CDR1 and CDR2 are SGHDN and FVKESK. This CDR3 region has 13 residues. CDR3: CASREGGSNEQFF. DNA of the CDR3: TGTGCCAGCAGGGAGGGGGGGAGCAATGAGCAGTTCTTC.

The chain combines TRBV29-1 with TRBJ2-2; D gene uncertain. Germline V gives CDR1 SQVTM, CDR2 ANQGSEA. Trimming took off 4 bases at V and 4 bases at J, with 13 bases between the two ends. There are 14 residues in the CDR3. CDR3 DNA sequence: TGCAGCGTTGTCCTAGACTTATCCACCGGGGAGCTGTTTTTT. It codes for CSVVLDLSTGELFF.

As regards this clone: The same CDR3 can be traced to other DNA sequences in this sample. For the CDR3, the DNA is TGTGCCAGCAGCCCCCCCACAGGGAGCCCTGAGCAGTTCTTC. Translated, it gives CASSPPTGSPEQFF. This chain joins TRBV11-3 and TRBJ2-1; possible D gene TRBD1, 6 bases. V was pared by 5 bases and J by 9 bases, with 17 bases between. This CDR3 region has 14 residues. Germline V gene sequence: CDR1 SGHNT, CDR2 YENEEA.

The gene calls are TRBV29-1 and TRBJ2-3; 9 bases fit TRBD2. The CDR3 runs to 15 residues. V lost 3 bases, J lost 6 bases, and 10 bases stayed unmatched. Germline V gene lookup returns CDR1 SQVTM and CDR2 ANQGSEA. CDR3 in amino acids: CSVDERGAPGDTQYF. The CDR3 nucleotides read TGCAGCGTTGACGAGCGGGGGGCTCCCGGGGATACGCAGTATTTT.

CDR3 nucleotides: TGTGCCAGCAGCCCCCGGGACAGGCTAACCTACGAGCAGTACTTC. Amino acid sequence: CASSPRDRLTYEQYF. V gene TRBV5-4 combines with J gene TRBJ2-7; 8 nucleotides agree with TRBD1. The CDR3 is 15 residues long. The ends lost 4 bases at V and 2 bases at J; junction bases unmatched: 8. The germline V gene encodes CDR1 SGHNT and CDR2 YYREEE (reference sequence). The full variable domain, rest sourced from reference TRBV5-4 and TRBJ2-7, is ETGVTQSPTHLIKTRGQQVTLRCSSQSGHNTVSWYQQALGQGPQFIFQYYREEENGRGNFPPRFSGLQFPNYSSELNVNALELDDSALYLCASSPRDRLTYEQYFGPGTRLTVT.

This clone has just a few counts. The genes are TRBV6-1 and TRBJ2-3, with 11 bases lining up with TRBD2. Germline-derived CDR1 and CDR2 are MNHNS and SASEGT. The CDR3 consists of 15 residues. V lost 1 base to trimming and J lost 3 bases; unmatched junction nucleotides: 0. As DNA, the CDR3 is TGTGCCAGCAGTGAAGTAGCGGGGGGGACAGATACGCAGTATTTT. It specifies CASSEVAGGTDTQYF.

The chain couples TRBV5-4 to TRBJ2-1; D is uncertain. Trimming took 0 bases from V and 6 from J, leaving 4 bases between them. The CDR3 sequence is 12 residues long. Germline CDR1 and CDR2: SGHNT and YYREEE (reference sequence). The CDR3: CASSLELNEQFF. CDR3 DNA sequence: TGTGCCAGCAGCTTGGAACTCAATGAGCAGTTCTTC.

The chain employs TRBV6-1 and TRBJ2-3; D is possibly TRBD1 (7 bases). Trimming pared 3 bases from V and 1 base from J, leaving 11 bases between. The CDR3 has 15 residues. CDR1 and CDR2 (germline): MNHNS, SASEGT. The CDR3 loop reads CASSDGGGGTDTQYF. CDR3 DNA: TGTGCCAGCAGTGATGGAGGGGGCGGCACAGATACGCAGTATTTT.